Given below is one T cell receptor (beta chain) in context. Its antigen remains unknown. This entry belongs to a study of shared clonotypes between healthy human individuals. Broader study findings: It was expected that sequencing depth would affect clonotype sharing among donors.

The ends lost 0 bases at V and 3 bases at J; junction bases unmatched: 9. The germline V gene has CDR1 SGHDN and CDR2 FVKESK. CDR3 length equals 17 residues. Sequencing was performed with immunoSEQ multiplex PCR; in TCRdb, only in-frame clones are kept and a portion is missing. The sample lists some 1.5 million clones; 95% to 99% were seen once. This chain connects TRBV14 to TRBJ2-7; 9 bases are shared with TRBD2. Sequenced input: naive CD4+ T cells sorted from blood. Stated subset: CD45RA+ positively selected. This TCR came from a man aged 30 to 45 in good health. The CDR3 DNA reads as TGTGCCAGCAGCCAAGAGGGGCCGCTAGCGGGATACTACGAGCAGTACTTC. Its translation is CASSQEGPLAGYYEQYF.